This TCR beta chain was recorded in a study of T cells in Graves' hyperthyroidism and ophthalmopathy. Amplification targeted TCR beta CDR3 regions from RNA transcripts. The primer set for the first-round RT-PCR of the TCR CDR3 was HTBI. MiXCR, applied by TCRdb to the multiplex PCR reads, yields one record per CDR3 protein. The sample consists of fewer than 600,000 distinct CDR3 sequences, around 13% of them appearing once. This clonotype was seen a handful of times. When ophthalmopathy did not progress within 18 months, Graves' hyperthyroidism was considered stable. This receptor was taken from a woman between 40 and 50 years old with Graves' hyperthyroidism. Sequenced sample: blood.

CDR3 amino acids: CSARILSGNTIYF. The CDR3 bases are TGCAGTGCTAGGATTCTCTCTGGAAACACCATATATTTT. This chain joins TRBV20-1 and TRBJ1-3; no definite D call. V was clipped by 3 bases and J by 0 bases, with 6 bases between them. Per the germline V gene, CDR1 is DFQATT and CDR2 is SNEGSKA (reference sequence). The CDR3 runs to 13 residues.